This is a list of T cell receptor beta chains from one sample in a study of blood T cell repertoires in COVID-19. Repertoires were generated with immunoSEQ multiplex PCR, while TCRdb's copy carries only in-frame clones and drops some. The sample holds over 150,000 clones, 84% seen once. The sample was PBMCs or T cells enriched from blood (not recorded which). The receptors here all came from a man in his forties or fifties who had recovered from COVID-19. Each CDR3 is given with its conserved first and last residue. Fields, in order: CDR3 length, clone size, V gene, D gene, J gene, CDR3 protein, CDR3 DNA. The D gene is left open where the match is weak. Rows may omit the clone size; those that give it use once, few, many or a size class.

15,NA,TRBV20-1,TRBD2,TRBJ2-1,CSASSLAGPYNEQFF,TGCAGTGCTAGTAGCCTAGCGGGGCCTTACAATGAGCAGTTCTTC
12,few,TRBV4-2,NA,TRBJ1-2,CASSQDRQGNTF,TGTGCCAGCAGCCAAGATCGGCAGGGGAACACCTTC
13,NA,TRBV5-5,NA,TRBJ2-2,CASSFQGSGELFF,TGTGCCAGCAGCTTTCAGGGATCCGGGGAGCTGTTTTTT
15,NA,TRBV18,TRBD1,TRBJ2-5,CASSGTGVLQETQYF,TGTGCCAGCTCAGGGACAGGAGTTCTCCAAGAGACCCAGTACTTC
16,NA,TRBV4-1,TRBD1,TRBJ2-5,CASSTTGVRFQETQYF,TGCGCCAGCAGCACCACAGGGGTTCGGTTTCAAGAGACCCAGTACTTC
18,few,TRBV19,TRBD1,TRBJ1-6,CASSITRQGGSYNSPLHF,TGTGCCAGTAGTATTACTCGACAGGGTGGGTCCTATAATTCACCCCTCCACTTT
13,NA,TRBV2,TRBD1,TRBJ1-5,CATTTGERQPQHF,TGTGCCACTACAACAGGGGAGCGTCAGCCCCAGCATTTT
16,NA,TRBV5-4,NA,TRBJ1-2,CASNYGGGATNYGYTF,TGTGCCAGCAACTATGGTGGGGGGGCTACTAACTATGGCTACACCTTC
15,NA,TRBV3-1/TRBV3-2,TRBD1,TRBJ1-6,CASSQWDRVYSPLHF,TGTGCCAGCAGCCAATGGGACAGGGTTTACTCACCCCTCCACTTT
14,once,TRBV24-1,NA,TRBJ2-2,CATSAPSRSGELFF,TGTGCCACCAGTGCCCCCTCGAGGTCCGGGGAGCTGTTTTTT
16,NA,TRBV24-1,TRBD1,TRBJ2-2,CATSETGQGTTGELFF,TGTGCCACCAGTGAAACGGGACAGGGGACCACCGGGGAGCTGTTTTTT
11,NA,TRBV10-3,TRBD1,TRBJ2-7,CAIRQGDEQYF,TGTGCCATAAGACAGGGCGACGAGCAGTACTTC
15,NA,TRBV7-9,NA,TRBJ1-2,CASSLQLGRPYGYTF,TGTGCCAGCAGCTTACAATTGGGGCGCCCGTATGGCTACACCTTC
15,NA,TRBV7-6,NA,TRBJ1-1,CASSLNQVPSTEAFF,TGTGCCAGCAGCTTAAACCAGGTCCCCAGCACTGAAGCTTTCTTT
15,NA,TRBV7-6,TRBD1,TRBJ2-5,CASSLGGQVQETQYF,TGTGCCAGCAGCTTAGGAGGACAGGTGCAAGAGACCCAGTACTTC
13,NA,TRBV2,NA,TRBJ1-2,CASRQGTNYGYTF,TGTGCCAGCAGGCAGGGGACTAACTATGGCTACACCTTC
17,NA,TRBV4-1,NA,TRBJ2-1,CASSQVPAAGAQNEQFF,TGCGCCAGCAGCCAAGTACCCGCGGCGGGGGCGCAGAATGAGCAGTTCTTC
15,NA,TRBV18,TRBD1,TRBJ1-4,CASSPNRGGNEKLFF,TGTGCCAGCTCCCCTAACAGGGGGGGAAATGAAAAACTGTTTTTT
14,NA,TRBV5-1,TRBD1,TRBJ1-4,CASGPDRAGEKLFF,TGCGCCAGCGGTCCCGACAGGGCGGGGGAAAAACTGTTTTTT
16,NA,TRBV19,TRBD1,TRBJ1-1,CASSNLAGTGYTEAFF,TGTGCCAGTAGCAACCTGGCCGGGACAGGGTACACTGAAGCTTTCTTT
15,once,TRBV15,NA,TRBJ1-2,CATSRDGGQGKGYTF,TGTGCCACCAGCAGAGATGGGGGCCAGGGGAAAGGCTACACCTTC
16,NA,TRBV19,TRBD1,TRBJ2-1,CASSKQGAGTYNEQFF,TGTGCCAGTAGTAAGCAGGGGGCTGGGACCTACAATGAGCAGTTCTTC
14,few,TRBV2,NA,TRBJ2-2,CASLRGSSTGELFF,TGTGCCAGCCTCCGGGGGTCGAGCACCGGGGAGCTGTTTTTT
14,NA,TRBV11-3,TRBD1,TRBJ1-2,CASSDGTGGYGYTF,TGTGCCAGCAGCGACGGGACAGGGGGTTATGGCTACACCTTC
15,NA,TRBV4-3,TRBD1,TRBJ1-5,CASSQDLTGFQPQHF,TGCGCCAGCAGCCAAGATTTGACAGGGTTCCAGCCCCAGCATTTT
13,NA,TRBV7-9,TRBD1,TRBJ2-7,CASSPGQVNIEYF,TGTGCCAGCAGCCCGGGACAGGTCAACATTGAGTACTTC
15,NA,TRBV27,NA,TRBJ1-1,CASSLSIQVNTEAFF,TGTGCCAGCAGTTTATCGATACAGGTGAACACTGAAGCTTTCTTT
15,NA,TRBV19,NA,TRBJ1-5,CASSIVGRSNQPQHF,TGTGCCAGTAGTATTGTGGGGAGGAGCAATCAGCCCCAGCATTTT
14,NA,TRBV6-6,TRBD1,TRBJ1-2,CASRRSRQGVGYTF,TGTGCCAGCAGAAGAAGCAGACAGGGAGTAGGCTACACCTTC
15,few,TRBV7-9,NA,TRBJ1-2,CASSSNRAPRDGYTF,TGTGCCAGCAGCTCCAACAGGGCACCCCGGGATGGCTACACCTTC
15,NA,TRBV5-6,TRBD2,TRBJ2-7,CASSSGLAKGYEQYF,TGTGCCAGCAGCTCGGGACTAGCGAAAGGGTACGAGCAGTACTTC
11,once,TRBV18,NA,TRBJ2-3,CASSPSDTQYF,TGTGCCAGCTCACCATCGGATACGCAGTATTTT
14,once,TRBV29-1,TRBD1,TRBJ1-2,CSVVIGTGGYGYTF,TGCAGCGTTGTAATAGGGACAGGGGGCTATGGCTACACCTTC
15,NA,TRBV18,TRBD2,TRBJ2-5,CASSPLAGYQETQYF,TGTGCCAGCTCACCCCTAGCGGGGTACCAAGAGACCCAGTACTTC
15,few,TRBV7-9,TRBD1,TRBJ1-4,CASSDQTGSGEKLFF,TGTGCCAGCAGCGACCAGACAGGGTCAGGTGAAAAACTGTTTTTT
15,once,TRBV5-1,TRBD1,TRBJ1-6,CASSPTGTDNSPLHF,TGCGCCAGCAGCCCCACCGGGACAGATAATTCACCCCTCCACTTT